The entry that follows covers one T cell receptor (beta chain) sequence. Some clones are missing from TCRdb's copy, which holds only in-frame ones; the method was immunoSEQ multiplex PCR. The sample includes approximately 140,000 clones, more than 85% of them seen just once. This specimen comes from a study of T cell responses to AZD1222 COVID-19 vaccine. The CDR3 has 14 residues. V lost 4 bases and J lost 5; bases outside the gene matches: 7. Germline CDR1 is LGHDT and CDR2 is YNNKEL (reference sequence). Source: peripheral blood, taken 28 days after the second AZD1222 dose. The source of this sequence is an adult who received the AZD1222 COVID-19 vaccine. The chain is built from TRBV3-1 (or the pseudogene TRBV3-2) and TRBJ1-2; 7 bases are a match to TRBD1. CDR3 DNA sequence: TGTGCCAGCAGCCCAGGGACAGCCGATTATGGCTACACCTTC. It encodes CASSPGTADYGYTF.